These 17 T cell receptor beta chains were all obtained from the same sample, sequenced in a study of blood T cells in healthy people across ages. A second 7 to 11 cycle PCR used barcoded and J-beta primers. TCRdb re-called the 5' RACE reads with MiXCR, one entry per CDR3 protein. The sample includes 1.5 million to 2 million distinct CDR3 sequences, more than 35% of them seen just once. Sample: blood. The source of these receptors is a human donor in good health.

Many counts were recorded for this clonotype. The rearrangement links TRBV15 to TRBJ2-5, with a weak D call TRBD2 (5 bases). The CDR3 sequence is 12 residues long. Germline CDR1 is LNHNV and CDR2 is YYDKDF (reference sequence). Trimming cost V 1 base and J 5 bases, with 5 bases left between them. CDR3 sequence: CATSRGGETQYF. DNA of the CDR3: TGTGCCACCAGCAGAGGAGGGGAGACCCAGTACTTC.

V and J are TRBV2 and TRBJ2-5; perhaps TRBD1 as D (6 bases). V was trimmed by 8 bases and J by 4 bases, leaving 26 bases between them. CDR3 length: 17 amino acids. Germline loops: CDR1 SNHLY, CDR2 FYNNEI. The CDR3 protein is CASAFSGEGVKGETQYF. CDR3 bases: TGTGCCAGCGCCTTCTCCGGCGAGGGGGTAAAGGGAGAGACCCAGTACTTC.

The chain recombines TRBV3-1 with TRBJ2-3, with D possibly matching TRBD1 (6 bases). The germline V and J ends were trimmed by 0 bases and 12 bases, with 13 bases remaining between them. The CDR3 length is 13 residues. Germline CDR1 is LGHDT and CDR2 is YNNKEL (reference sequence). CDR3 in amino acids: CASSQDTHRAQYF. The CDR3 DNA is TGTGCCAGCAGCCAAGATACCCACAGGGCTCAGTATTTT.

This clonotype appeared many times. The genes are TRBV7-8 and TRBJ1-2, with D possibly being TRBD1 (6 bases). CDR3 size: 13 residues. Trimming pared 0 bases from V and 8 bases from J, leaving 10 bases between. CDR1 and CDR2 from the germline V gene are SGHVS and FQNEAQ. CDR3 sequence reads: CASSLAYRDGYTF. CDR3 in DNA: TGTGCCAGCAGCTTAGCGTACAGGGACGGCTACACCTTC.

There are a few counts of this clonotype. This chain joins TRBV6-2 or TRBV6-3 and TRBJ2-1; D gene unclear. In germline, CDR1 is MNHEY, CDR2 SVGEGT. The length of the CDR3 is 13 residues. The V end lost 0 bases, the J end lost 10 bases, and 10 bases lay between the germline ends. CDR3 DNA sequence: TGTGCCAGCAGTTACTCAGAGGATATAGAGCAGTTCTTC. Protein: CASSYSEDIEQFF.

V is TRBV20-1 and J is TRBJ2-4; D remains unclear. The germline V gene has CDR1 DFQATT and CDR2 SNEGSKA (reference sequence). Trimming cost V 1 base and J 13 bases, with 29 bases left between them. The length of the CDR3 is 17 residues. CDR3 amino acids: CSARAFIGRLNHYEQYF. The DNA of the CDR3 is TGCAGTGCTAGAGCGTTCATCGGCAGGCTAAACCACTATGAGCAGTACTTC.

The V gene is TRBV9, the J gene TRBJ2-6; D unclear. CDR1 is SGDLS, CDR2 YYNGEE, per germline. The CDR3 is 16 residues long. Trimming shortened V by 4 bases and J by 1 base, and 12 bases separated the two germline ends. CDR3 bases: TGTGCCAGCAGCCCCCCTATAATTTCTGGGGCCAACGTCCTGACTTTC. Encoded protein: CASSPPIISGANVLTF.

This clonotype came up a few times. The chain couples TRBV29-1 to TRBJ1-1; 7 bases align to TRBD1. J gave up 7 bases and V 2 bases, and 19 bases lay outside the gene matches. The germline V gene has CDR1 SQVTM and CDR2 ANQGSEA. The CDR3 is 17 residues long. The CDR3 nucleotides read TGCAGCGTTGAAAGGCCAGGGACAGCTACTTTTGGGGGTGAAGCTTTCTTT. As protein: CSVERPGTATFGGEAFF.

This chain joins TRBV19 and TRBJ2-5; D is possibly TRBD2 (7 bases). CDR1 and CDR2 from the germline V gene are LNHDA and SQIVND (reference sequence). The V gene lost 8 bases and the J gene lost 1 base, with 14 bases spanning the gap. The CDR3 has 14 amino acids. In DNA form, the CDR3 reads TGTGCCAGTCGACGGGGGGCTTTCCAAGAGACCCAGTACTTC. Amino acid sequence: CASRRGAFQETQYF.

The rearrangement joins TRBV27 to TRBJ1-2; D is unresolved. CDR1 is MNHEY and CDR2 is SMNVEV in the germline V gene (reference sequence). The CDR3 has 14 residues. With 8 bases removed from V and 4 bases from J, the gap between germline ends came to 17 bases. This CDR3 is CASRSLGEGYGYTF. CDR3 nucleotide sequence: TGTGCCAGCCGATCCCTCGGGGAGGGCTATGGCTACACCTTC.

This clonotype was counted at least ten times. The chain has TRBV15 and TRBJ1-2; 9 positions match TRBD1. CDR1 is LNHNV and CDR2 is YYDKDF in the germline V gene (reference sequence). CDR3 size: 13 residues. The junction had 3 bases not matched to a gene; V was cut back by 4 bases and J by 6 bases. The DNA for the CDR3 is TGTGCCACCAGCAAACAGGGGGCGGATGGCTACACCTTC. Translated, it gives CATSKQGADGYTF.

The chain has TRBV28 and TRBJ1-4; D gene unclear. Trimming removed 6 bases at V and 5 bases at J, with 10 bases between. Germline V lookup: CDR1 MDHEN, CDR2 SYDVKM. The CDR3 totals 13 residues. The CDR3 DNA reads TGTGCCAGCAGCGCCAGGAAAAATGAAAAACTGTTTTTT. Translated, it gives CASSARKNEKLFF.

The chain carries TRBV7-3 and TRBJ2-4; 10 nucleotides agree with TRBD1. V lost 5 bases and J lost 13; bases outside the gene matches: 17. The CDR3 loop spans 16 amino acids. CDR1 is SGHTA, CDR2 FQGTGA, per germline. This CDR3 is CASSRIGTGVFNEQYF. The DNA of the CDR3 is TGTGCCAGCAGCCGTATCGGGACAGGGGTATTCAATGAGCAGTACTTC.

The chain links TRBV29-1 to TRBJ2-7, with TRBD1 as a possible D gene (6 bases). This CDR3 has 14 amino acids. The V and J ends lost 3 bases and 6 bases respectively, with 18 bases between them. Looked up from germline, CDR1 is SQVTM and CDR2 is ANQGSEA. CDR3 sequence: CSVEVGTLRLEQYF. The CDR3 DNA is TGCAGCGTTGAGGTAGGGACATTAAGGCTCGAGCAGTACTTC.

This clonotype has just one count. At one boundary the junction diverges from the germline segment, which might be a read error. This chain's CDR3 is CASSQDGPPLDTGEPFF. CDR3 DNA: TGCGCCAGCAGCCAAGATGGGCCCCCTCTGGACACCGGGGAGCCGTTTTTT. The chain has TRBV4-1 and TRBJ2-2; D tentatively fits TRBD1 or TRBD2 (5 bases each). The CDR3 sequence is 17 residues long. Looked up from germline, CDR1 is MGHRA and CDR2 is YSYEKL.

The genes are TRBV4-3 and TRBJ1-1, with D possibly TRBD1 on 6 matching bases. The CDR3 loop spans 18 amino acids. Germline loops: CDR1 LGHNA, CDR2 YSLEER. V was shortened by 3 bases and J by 4 bases, with 24 bases between the two germline ends. The CDR3 sequence is CASSQSTGTDVFFTEAFF. CDR3 in DNA: TGCGCCAGCAGCCAGTCCACAGGGACTGATGTGTTTTTCACTGAAGCTTTCTTT.

Concerning this clonotype: One end of the junction varies from germline; a read error may be responsible. The chain links TRBV5-1 to TRBJ2-3; TRBD1 is a possible D gene (5 bases). Germline V gene lookup returns CDR1 SGHRS and CDR2 YFSETQ. There are 11 residues in the CDR3. The CDR3 spells CARSLTDTRYF. CDR3 nucleotides: TGCGCCCGCAGCTTGACAGATACGCGGTATTTT.